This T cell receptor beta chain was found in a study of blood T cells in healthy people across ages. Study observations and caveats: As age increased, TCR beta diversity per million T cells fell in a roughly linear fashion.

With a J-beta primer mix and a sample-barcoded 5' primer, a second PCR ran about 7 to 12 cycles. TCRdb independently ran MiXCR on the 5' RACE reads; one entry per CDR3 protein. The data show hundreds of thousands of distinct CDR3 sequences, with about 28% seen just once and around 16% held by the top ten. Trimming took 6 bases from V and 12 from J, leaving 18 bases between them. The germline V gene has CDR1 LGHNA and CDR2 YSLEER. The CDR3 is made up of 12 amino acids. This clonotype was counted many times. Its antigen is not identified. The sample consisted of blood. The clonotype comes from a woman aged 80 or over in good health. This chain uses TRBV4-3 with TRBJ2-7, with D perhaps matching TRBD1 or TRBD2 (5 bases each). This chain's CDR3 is CASRGPRGQLYF. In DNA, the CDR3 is TGCGCCAGCAGAGGGCCCCGGGGCCAACTGTACTTC.